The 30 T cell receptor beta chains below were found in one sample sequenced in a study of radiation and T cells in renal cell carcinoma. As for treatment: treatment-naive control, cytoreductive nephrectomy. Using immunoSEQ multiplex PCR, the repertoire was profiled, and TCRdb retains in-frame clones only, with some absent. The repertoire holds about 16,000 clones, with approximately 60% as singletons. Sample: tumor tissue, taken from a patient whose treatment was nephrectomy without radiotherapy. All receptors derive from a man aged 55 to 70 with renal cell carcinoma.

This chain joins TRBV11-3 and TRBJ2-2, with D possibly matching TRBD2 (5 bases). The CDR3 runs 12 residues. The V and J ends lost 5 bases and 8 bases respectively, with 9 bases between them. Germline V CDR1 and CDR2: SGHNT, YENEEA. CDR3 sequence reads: CASSPGEGELFF. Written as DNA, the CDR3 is TGTGCCAGCAGCCCCGGGGAAGGGGAGCTGTTTTTT.

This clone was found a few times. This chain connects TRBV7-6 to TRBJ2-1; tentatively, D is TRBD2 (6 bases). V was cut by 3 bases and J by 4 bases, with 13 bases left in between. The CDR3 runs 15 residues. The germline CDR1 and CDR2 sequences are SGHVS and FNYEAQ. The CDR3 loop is CASSFSGTPYNEQFF. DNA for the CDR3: TGTGCCAGCAGCTTTTCCGGGACTCCTTACAATGAGCAGTTCTTC.

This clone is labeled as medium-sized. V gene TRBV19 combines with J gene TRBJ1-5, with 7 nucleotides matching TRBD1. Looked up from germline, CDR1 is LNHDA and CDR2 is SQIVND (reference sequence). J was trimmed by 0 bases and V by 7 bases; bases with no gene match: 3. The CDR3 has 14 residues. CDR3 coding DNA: TGTGCCAGTATGGGACAGTTTAGCAATCAGCCCCAGCATTTT. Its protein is CASMGQFSNQPQHF.

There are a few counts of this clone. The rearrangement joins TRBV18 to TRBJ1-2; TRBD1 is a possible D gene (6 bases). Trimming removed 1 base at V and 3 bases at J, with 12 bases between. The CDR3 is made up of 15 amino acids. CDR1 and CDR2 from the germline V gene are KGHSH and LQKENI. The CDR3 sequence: CASSPQGEVDYGYTF. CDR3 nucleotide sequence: TGTGCCAGCTCACCACAGGGGGAAGTAGACTATGGCTACACCTTC.

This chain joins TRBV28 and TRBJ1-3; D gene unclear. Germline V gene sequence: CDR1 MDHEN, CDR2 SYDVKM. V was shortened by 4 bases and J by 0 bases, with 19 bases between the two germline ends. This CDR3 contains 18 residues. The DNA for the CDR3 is TGTGCCAGCAGTTCCCCAAATTCCCGGCGGTACTCTGGAAACACCATATATTTT. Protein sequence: CASSSPNSRRYSGNTIYF.

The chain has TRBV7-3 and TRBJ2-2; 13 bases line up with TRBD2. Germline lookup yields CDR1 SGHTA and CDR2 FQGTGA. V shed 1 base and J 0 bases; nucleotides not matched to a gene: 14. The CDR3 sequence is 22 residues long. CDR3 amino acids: CASSLRAGGRLAGGTNTGELFF. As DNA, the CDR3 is TGTGCCAGCAGCTTAAGGGCCGGTGGGAGACTAGCGGGAGGAACGAACACCGGGGAGCTGTTTTTT.

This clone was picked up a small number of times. As DNA, the CDR3 is TGTGCCAGCAGTTTAGGTCAGAGCTCTGGAAACACCATATATTTT. Protein: CASSLGQSSGNTIYF. The J gene is TRBJ1-3, the V gene TRBV28; D is undetermined. Looked up from germline, CDR1 is MDHEN and CDR2 is SYDVKM. Deletions cut 2 bases from V and 0 bases from J, with 8 bases between. CDR3 size: 15 residues.

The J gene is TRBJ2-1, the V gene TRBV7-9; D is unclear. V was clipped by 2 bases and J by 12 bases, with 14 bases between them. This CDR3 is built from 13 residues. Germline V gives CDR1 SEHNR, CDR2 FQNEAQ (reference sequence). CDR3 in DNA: TGTGCCAGCAGCTTATACATGGCTTCGACGCAGTTCTTC. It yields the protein CASSLYMASTQFF.

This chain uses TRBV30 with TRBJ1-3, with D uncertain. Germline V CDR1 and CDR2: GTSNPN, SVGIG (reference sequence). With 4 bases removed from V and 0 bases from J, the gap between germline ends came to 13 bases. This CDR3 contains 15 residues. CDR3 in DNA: TGTGCCTGGAATGATAAGTGGACCTCTGGAAACACCATATATTTT. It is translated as CAWNDKWTSGNTIYF.

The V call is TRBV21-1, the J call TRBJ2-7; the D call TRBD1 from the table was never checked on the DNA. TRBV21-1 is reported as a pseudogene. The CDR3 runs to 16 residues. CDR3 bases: TGTGCCAGCAGCATATTGACAGGGCTCGCAAGGTACGAGCAGTACTTC. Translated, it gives CASSILTGLARYEQYF.

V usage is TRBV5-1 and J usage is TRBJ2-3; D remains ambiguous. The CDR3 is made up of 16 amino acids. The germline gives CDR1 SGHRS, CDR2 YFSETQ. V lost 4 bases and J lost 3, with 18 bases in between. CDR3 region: CASSIPTLPETDTQYF. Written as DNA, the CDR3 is TGCGCCAGCAGCATCCCGACACTACCTGAGACAGATACGCAGTATTTT.

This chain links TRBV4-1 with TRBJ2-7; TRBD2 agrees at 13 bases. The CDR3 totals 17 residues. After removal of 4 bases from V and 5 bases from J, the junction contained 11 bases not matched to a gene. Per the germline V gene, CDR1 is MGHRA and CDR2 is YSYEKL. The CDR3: CASSPTVTSGGIDEQYF. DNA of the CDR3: TGCGCCAGCAGCCCGACTGTGACTAGCGGGGGGATCGACGAGCAGTACTTC.

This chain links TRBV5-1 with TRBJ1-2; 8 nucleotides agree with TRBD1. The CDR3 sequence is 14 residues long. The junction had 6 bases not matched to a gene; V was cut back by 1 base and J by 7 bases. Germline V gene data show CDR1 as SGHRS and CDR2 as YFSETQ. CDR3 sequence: CASSLLQGASGYTF. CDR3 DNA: TGCGCCAGCAGCTTGCTCCAGGGGGCAAGTGGCTACACCTTC. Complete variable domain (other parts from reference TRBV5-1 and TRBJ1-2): KAGVTQTPRYLIKTRGQQVTLSCSPISGHRSVSWYQQTPGQGLQFLFEYFSETQRNKGNFPGRFSGRQFSNSRSEMNVSTLELGDSALYLCASSLLQGASGYTFGSGTRLTVV.

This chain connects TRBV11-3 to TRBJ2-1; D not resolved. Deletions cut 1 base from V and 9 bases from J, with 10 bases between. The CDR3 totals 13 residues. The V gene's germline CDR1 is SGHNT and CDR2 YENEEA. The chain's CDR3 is CASSLVALGEQFF. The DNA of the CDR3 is TGTGCCAGCAGCTTAGTTGCGCTCGGTGAGCAGTTCTTC. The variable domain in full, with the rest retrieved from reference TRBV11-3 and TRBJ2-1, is EAGVVQSPRYKIIEKKQPVAFWCNPISGHNTLYWYLQNLGQGPELLIRYENEEAVDDSQLPKDRFSAERLKGVDSTLKIQPAELGDSAVYLCASSLVALGEQFFGPGTRLTVL.

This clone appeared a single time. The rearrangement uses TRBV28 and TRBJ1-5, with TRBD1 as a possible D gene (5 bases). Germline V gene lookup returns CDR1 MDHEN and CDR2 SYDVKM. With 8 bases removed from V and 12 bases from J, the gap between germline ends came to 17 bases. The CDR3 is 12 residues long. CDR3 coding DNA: TGTGCCAGCCTGGCTCAGGGCGAGGTCCAGCATTTT. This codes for CASLAQGEVQHF.

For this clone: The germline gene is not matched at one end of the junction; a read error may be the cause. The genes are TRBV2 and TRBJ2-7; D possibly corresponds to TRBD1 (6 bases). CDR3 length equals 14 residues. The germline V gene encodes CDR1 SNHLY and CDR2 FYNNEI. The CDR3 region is CATSQRQASYEQYF. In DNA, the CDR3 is TGTGCCACCAGTCAGAGACAGGCCTCCTACGAGCAGTACTTC.

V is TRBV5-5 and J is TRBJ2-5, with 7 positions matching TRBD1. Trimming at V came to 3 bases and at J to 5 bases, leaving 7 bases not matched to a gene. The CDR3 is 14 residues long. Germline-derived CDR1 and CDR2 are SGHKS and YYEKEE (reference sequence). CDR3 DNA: TGTGCCAGCAGCTCCCCGACAGGGATGGAGACCCAGTACTTC. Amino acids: CASSSPTGMETQYF.

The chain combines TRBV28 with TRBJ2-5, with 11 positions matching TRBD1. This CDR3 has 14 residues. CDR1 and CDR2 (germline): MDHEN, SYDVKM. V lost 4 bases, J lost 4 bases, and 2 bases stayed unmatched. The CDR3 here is CASSWTGGRETQYF. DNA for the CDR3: TGTGCCAGCAGTTGGACAGGGGGCCGAGAGACCCAGTACTTC.

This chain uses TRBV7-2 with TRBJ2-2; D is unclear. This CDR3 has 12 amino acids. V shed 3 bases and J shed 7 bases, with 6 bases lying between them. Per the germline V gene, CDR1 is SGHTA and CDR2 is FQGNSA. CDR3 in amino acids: CASSFTDGELFF. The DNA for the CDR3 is TGTGCCAGCAGCTTCACGGACGGGGAGCTGTTTTTT.

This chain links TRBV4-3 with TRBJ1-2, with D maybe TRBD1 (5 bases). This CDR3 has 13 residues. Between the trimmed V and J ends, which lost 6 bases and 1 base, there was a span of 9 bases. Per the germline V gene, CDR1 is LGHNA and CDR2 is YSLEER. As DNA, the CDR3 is TGCGCCAGCAGTCAACAGGTTAACTATGGCTACACCTTC. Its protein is CASSQQVNYGYTF.

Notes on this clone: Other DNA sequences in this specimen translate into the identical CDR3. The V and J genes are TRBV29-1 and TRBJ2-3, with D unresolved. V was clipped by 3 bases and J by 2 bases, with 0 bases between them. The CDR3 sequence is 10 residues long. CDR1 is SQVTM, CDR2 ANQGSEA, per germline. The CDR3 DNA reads TGCAGCGTTGACACAGATACGCAGTATTTT. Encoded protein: CSVDTDTQYF.

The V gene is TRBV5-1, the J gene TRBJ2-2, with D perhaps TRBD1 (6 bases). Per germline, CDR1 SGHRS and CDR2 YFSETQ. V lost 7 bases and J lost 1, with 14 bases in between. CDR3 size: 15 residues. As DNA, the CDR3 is TGCGCCAGCCGACAGGCAGCGAGGAACACCGGGGAGCTGTTTTTT. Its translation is CASRQAARNTGELFF. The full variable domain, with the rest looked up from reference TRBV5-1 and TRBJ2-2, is KAGVTQTPRYLIKTRGQQVTLSCSPISGHRSVSWYQQTPGQGLQFLFEYFSETQRNKGNFPGRFSGRQFSNSRSEMNVSTLELGDSALYLCASRQAARNTGELFFGEGSRLTVL.

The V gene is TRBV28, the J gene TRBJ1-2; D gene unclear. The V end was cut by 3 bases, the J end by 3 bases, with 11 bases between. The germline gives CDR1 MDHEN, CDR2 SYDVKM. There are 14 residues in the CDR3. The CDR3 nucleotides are TGTGCCAGCAGTTTTATTGGGGAGGACTATGGCTACACCTTC. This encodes CASSFIGEDYGYTF.

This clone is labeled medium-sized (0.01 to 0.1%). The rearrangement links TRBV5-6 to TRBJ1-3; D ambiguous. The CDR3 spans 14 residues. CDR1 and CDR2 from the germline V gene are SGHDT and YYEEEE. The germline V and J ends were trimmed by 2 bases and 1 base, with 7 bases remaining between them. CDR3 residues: CASSFGWSGNTIYF. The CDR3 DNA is TGTGCCAGCAGCTTCGGCTGGTCTGGAAACACCATATATTTT.

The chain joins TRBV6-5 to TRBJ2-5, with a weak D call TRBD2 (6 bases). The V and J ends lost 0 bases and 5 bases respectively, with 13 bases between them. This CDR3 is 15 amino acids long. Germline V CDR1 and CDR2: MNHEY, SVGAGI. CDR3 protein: CASSYSDWEVETQYF. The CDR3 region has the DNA TGTGCCAGCAGTTACTCGGACTGGGAGGTGGAGACCCAGTACTTC.

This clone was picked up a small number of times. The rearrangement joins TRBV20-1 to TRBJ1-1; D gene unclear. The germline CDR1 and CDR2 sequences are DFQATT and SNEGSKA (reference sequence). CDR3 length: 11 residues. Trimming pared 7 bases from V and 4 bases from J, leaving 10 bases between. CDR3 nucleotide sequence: TGCAGTGTCTCCCCCGGCACTGAAGCTTTCTTT. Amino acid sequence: CSVSPGTEAFF.

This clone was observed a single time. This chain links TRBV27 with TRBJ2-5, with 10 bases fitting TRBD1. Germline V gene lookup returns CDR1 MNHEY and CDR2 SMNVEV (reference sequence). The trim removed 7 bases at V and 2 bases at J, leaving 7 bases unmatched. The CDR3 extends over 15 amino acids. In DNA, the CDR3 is TGTGCCAGCAAACCGGGACAGGGGCCGCAAGAGACCCAGTACTTC. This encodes CASKPGQGPQETQYF.

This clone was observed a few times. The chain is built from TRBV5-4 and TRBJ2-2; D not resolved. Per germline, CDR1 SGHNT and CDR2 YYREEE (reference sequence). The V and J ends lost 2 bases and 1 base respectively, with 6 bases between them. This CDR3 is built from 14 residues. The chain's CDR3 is CASSFKGNTGELFF. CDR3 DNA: TGTGCCAGCAGCTTTAAGGGGAACACCGGGGAGCTGTTTTTT.

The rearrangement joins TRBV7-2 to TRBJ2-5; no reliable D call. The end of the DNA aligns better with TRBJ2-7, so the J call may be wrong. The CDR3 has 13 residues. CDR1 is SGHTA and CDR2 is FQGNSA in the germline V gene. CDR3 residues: CASSLTASYEQYF. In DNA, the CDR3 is TGTGCCAGCAGCTTAACAGCAAGCTACGAGCAGTACTTC.

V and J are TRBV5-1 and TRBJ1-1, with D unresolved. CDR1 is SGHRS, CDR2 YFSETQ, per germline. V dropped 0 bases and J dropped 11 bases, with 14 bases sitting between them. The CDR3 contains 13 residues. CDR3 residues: CASSLEKGLLAFF. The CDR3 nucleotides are TGCGCCAGCAGCTTGGAAAAAGGGTTGTTGGCTTTCTTT.